The TCR beta chain described here comes from a study of identical twins. This clonotype was seen repeatedly, ten times or more. Its antigen remains unidentified. Study-level results: For cord blood, abundant beta clonotypes had fewer insertions, unlike memory repertoires, which showed none. The authors noted that invariant MAIT and iNKT cells could partly confound zero-insertion analyses. Modeled out-of-frame TCR alpha sharing in monozygotic twins fell below observed levels.

V dropped 3 bases and J dropped 4 bases, with 11 bases sitting between them. This CDR3 region has 14 residues. The authors used template switching to add a universal primer site and gave cDNA unique molecular identifiers. MiXCR, applied by TCRdb to the 5' RACE reads, yields one record per CDR3 protein. The sample has 1.5 million to 2 million distinct CDR3 sequences, less than 35% seen once. This clonotype was sampled from a newborn girl in good health. Sequenced: cord blood. V gene TRBV12-3 or TRBV12-4 combines with J gene TRBJ2-3, with D perhaps given as TRBD1 or TRBD2 (5 bases each). CDR3 sequence reads: CASSFFGAPDTQYF. CDR3 DNA: TGTGCCAGCAGTTTCTTCGGGGCCCCAGATACGCAGTATTTT.